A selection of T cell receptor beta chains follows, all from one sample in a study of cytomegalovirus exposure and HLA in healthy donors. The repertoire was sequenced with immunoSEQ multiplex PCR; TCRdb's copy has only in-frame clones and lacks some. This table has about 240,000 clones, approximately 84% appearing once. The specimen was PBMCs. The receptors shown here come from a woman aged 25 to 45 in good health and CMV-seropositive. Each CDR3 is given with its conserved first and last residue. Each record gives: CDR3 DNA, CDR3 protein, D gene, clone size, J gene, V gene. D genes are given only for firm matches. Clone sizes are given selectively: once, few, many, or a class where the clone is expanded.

TGTGCCAGTAGTACCGGGACAGGGGGGGAGTATGGCTACACCTTC | CASSTGTGGEYGYTF | TRBD1 | . | TRBJ1-2 | TRBV19
TGTGCCAGCTCACCACCGACAGGGAGCTACGAGCAGTACTTC | CASSPPTGSYEQYF | TRBD1 | . | TRBJ2-7 | TRBV18
TGCGCCAGCAGCTTGCGCGGGGGGCAGGGGGAGACCCAGTACTTC | CASSLRGGQGETQYF | TRBD2 | . | TRBJ2-5 | TRBV5-1
TGTGCCAGCAGCTTGCCGGGATCAGAGACCCAGTACTTC | CASSLPGSETQYF | . | . | TRBJ2-5 | TRBV13
TGTGCCACCAGCAGACCAGTAGGGGGGGTTGCGGGTTACAATCAGCCCCAGCATTTT | CATSRPVGGVAGYNQPQHF | . | . | TRBJ1-5 | TRBV15
TGTGCCAGCAGCCCGAGGACTAGCGGGAGTATGACCGGGGAGCTGTTTTTT | CASSPRTSGSMTGELFF | TRBD2 | . | TRBJ2-2 | TRBV9
TGTGCCAGCAGCACAGAGCCCGGGACTAGCGGGGTAAGGTACAATGAGCAGTTCTTC | CASSTEPGTSGVRYNEQFF | TRBD2 | . | TRBJ2-1 | TRBV7-9
TGTGCCACCAGCAGTGGGAGGAGCGGTTACGAGCAGTACTTC | CATSSGRSGYEQYF | . | . | TRBJ2-7 | TRBV15
TGTGCCAGCAGCCCCGGTTGGGGCCAGAACACTGAAGCTTTCTTT | CASSPGWGQNTEAFF | . | . | TRBJ1-1 | TRBV6-5
TGTGCCAGCAGCCTGGACACAGGGGGCTTATTGGAAAAACTGTTTTTT | CASSLDTGGLLEKLFF | TRBD1 | few | TRBJ1-4 | TRBV7-9
TGTGCCAGCAGCTTTAGATTTGTACAGGGCGCTCTCAATGAGCAGTTCTTC | CASSFRFVQGALNEQFF | . | . | TRBJ2-1 | TRBV7-9
TGCGCCAGCAGCTCTTCCCCCTCGGGTCTCCAGTACTTC | CASSSSPSGLQYF | . | . | TRBJ2-5 | TRBV5-1
TGTGCCAGCAGTTTTTTGTCTAACACTGAAGCTTTCTTT | CASSFLSNTEAFF | . | . | TRBJ1-1 | TRBV28
TGTGCCAGCAGCAAAGCGCAGTCACAGCAACGTTCCTATAGCAATCAGCCCCAGCATTTT | CASSKAQSQQRSYSNQPQHF | . | . | TRBJ1-5 | TRBV21-1
TGTGCCAGCAGCTTAGATTCGGGTGGTGTTAGCGGAGAGAGGAATGAGCAGTTCTTC | CASSLDSGGVSGERNEQFF | . | once | TRBJ2-1 | TRBV7-9